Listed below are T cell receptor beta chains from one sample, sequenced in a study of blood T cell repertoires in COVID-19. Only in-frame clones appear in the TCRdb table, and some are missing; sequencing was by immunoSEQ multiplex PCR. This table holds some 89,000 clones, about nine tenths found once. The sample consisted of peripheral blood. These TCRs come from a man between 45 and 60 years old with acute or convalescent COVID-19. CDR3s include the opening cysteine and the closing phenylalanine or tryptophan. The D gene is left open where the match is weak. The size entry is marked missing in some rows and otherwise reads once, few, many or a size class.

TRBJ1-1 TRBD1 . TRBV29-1 CSVSETGATEAFF TGCAGCGTTTCCGAGACAGGGGCCACTGAAGCTTTCTTT
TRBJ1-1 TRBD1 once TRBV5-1 CASSLEGQVGGAFF TGCGCCAGCAGCTTGGAGGGACAGGTGGGGGGAGCTTTCTTT
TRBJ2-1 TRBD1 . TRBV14 CASSQETGAEQFF TGTGCCAGCAGCCAAGAAACAGGGGCTGAGCAGTTCTTC
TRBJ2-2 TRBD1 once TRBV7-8 CASSPGGWGIGELFF TGTGCCAGCAGCCCAGGGGGCTGGGGGATCGGGGAGCTGTTTTTT
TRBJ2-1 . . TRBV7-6 CASSLALMGPRRNEQFF TGTGCCAGCAGCTTAGCGCTTATGGGGCCCAGGCGCAATGAGCAGTTCTTC
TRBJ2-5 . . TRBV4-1 CASSLTGIRQETQYF TGCGCCAGCAGCCTCACAGGGATCCGCCAAGAGACCCAGTACTTC
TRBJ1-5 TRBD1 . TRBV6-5 CATQTGQGQPQHF TGTGCCACCCAGACAGGGCAAGGTCAGCCCCAGCATTTT
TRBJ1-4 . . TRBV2 CASRLQAALWEKLFF TGTGCCAGCAGGCTACAGGCGGCGCTTTGGGAAAAACTGTTTTTT
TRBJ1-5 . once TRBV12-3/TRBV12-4 CASSLGSNQPQHF TGTGCCAGCAGTCTGGGCAGCAATCAGCCCCAGCATTTT
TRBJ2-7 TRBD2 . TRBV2 CASSVGLAGGSYEQYF TGTGCCAGCAGTGTAGGACTAGCGGGAGGCTCCTACGAGCAGTACTTC
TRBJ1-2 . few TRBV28 CASSLRLGARQSGGYTF TGTGCCAGCAGTTTACGGCTGGGGGCGCGTCAATCGGGTGGCTACACCTTC
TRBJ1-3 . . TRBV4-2 CASSNREGTGNTIYF TGTGCCAGCAGCAACCGAGAGGGAACCGGAAACACCATATATTTT
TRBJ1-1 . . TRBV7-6 CASSLGGGEAFF TGTGCCAGCAGCTTAGGGGGGGGTGAAGCTTTCTTT
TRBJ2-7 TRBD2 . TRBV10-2 CASSDELAGPYEQYF TGCGCCAGCAGTGACGAGCTAGCGGGTCCCTACGAGCAGTACTTC
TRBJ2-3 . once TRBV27 CASSLSSADTQYF TGTGCCAGCAGTTTATCGAGCGCAGATACGCAGTATTTT
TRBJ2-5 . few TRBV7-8 CASSPPVGRGETQYF TGTGCCAGCAGCCCCCCAGTGGGGAGGGGGGAGACCCAGTACTTC
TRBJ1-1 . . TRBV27 CASRPLKGQWNTEAFF TGTGCCAGCAGACCCCTCAAAGGACAGTGGAACACTGAAGCTTTCTTT
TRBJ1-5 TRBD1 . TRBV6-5 CASSYGSGQNQPQHF TGTGCCAGCAGTTACGGGTCGGGACAGAATCAGCCCCAGCATTTT
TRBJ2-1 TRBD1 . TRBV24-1 CATSDAGTGLYEQFF TGTGCCACCAGTGATGCCGGGACAGGGTTATATGAGCAGTTCTTC
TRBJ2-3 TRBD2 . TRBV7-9 CASSPSGSKSDTQYF TGTGCCAGCAGCCCTAGCGGGAGTAAGTCAGATACGCAGTATTTT
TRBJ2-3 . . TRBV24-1 CATSITPDTQYF TGTGCCACCAGTATAACTCCAGATACGCAGTATTTT
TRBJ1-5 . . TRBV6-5 CASSKEGISNQPQHF TGTGCCAGCAGCAAAGAGGGCATTAGCAATCAGCCCCAGCATTTT
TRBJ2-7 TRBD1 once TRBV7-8 CASSFIQGDYEQYF TGTGCCAGCAGCTTCATCCAGGGGGATTACGAGCAGTACTTC
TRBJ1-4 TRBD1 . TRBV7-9 CASSLRDSNRGQKLFF TGTGCCAGCAGCTTAAGGGACTCGAACAGGGGGCAAAAACTGTTTTTT
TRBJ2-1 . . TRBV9 CASSPRLAPTNEQFF TGTGCCAGCAGCCCCCGGCTAGCGCCGACGAATGAGCAGTTCTTC
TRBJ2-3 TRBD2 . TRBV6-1 CASSEKSGGSSTDTQYF TGTGCCAGCAGTGAAAAGAGCGGGGGGTCTAGCACAGATACGCAGTATTTT
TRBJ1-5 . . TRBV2 CASSDRGRRYQPQHF TGTGCCAGCAGTGATCGGGGGAGACGATATCAGCCCCAGCATTTT
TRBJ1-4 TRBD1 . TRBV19 CASSLLPGQGAEKLFF TGTGCCAGTAGTTTGCTACCGGGACAGGGGGCAGAAAAACTGTTTTTT
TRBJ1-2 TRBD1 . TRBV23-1 CASSQSSKGADGYTF TGCGCCAGCAGTCAATCGAGTAAGGGGGCTGATGGCTACACCTTC
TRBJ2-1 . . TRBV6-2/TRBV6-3 CASSQAVGALDNEQFF TGTGCCAGCAGCCAAGCGGTGGGGGCCCTTGACAATGAGCAGTTCTTC
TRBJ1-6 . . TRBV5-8 CASRLNGQLNSPLHF TGTGCCAGCAGACTCAACGGACAGTTAAATTCACCCCTCCACTTT
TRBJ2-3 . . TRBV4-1 CASSVGSGDTQYF TGCGCCAGCAGCGTCGGGAGCGGGGATACGCAGTATTTT
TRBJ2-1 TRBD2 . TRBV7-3 CASSLIAGGLFYNEQFF TGTGCCAGCAGCTTAATAGCGGGGGGGCTTTTCTACAATGAGCAGTTCTTC
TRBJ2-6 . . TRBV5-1 CASSARPDGVISGANVLTF TGCGCCAGCAGTGCGCGTCCGGACGGGGTCATCTCTGGGGCCAACGTCCTGACTTTC
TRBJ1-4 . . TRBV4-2 CASSQDRAGEKLFF TGTGCCAGCAGCCAAGACCGGGCGGGTGAAAAACTGTTTTTT
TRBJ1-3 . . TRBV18 CASSPRSSGNTIYF TGTGCCAGCTCACCGCGTTCGTCTGGAAACACCATATATTTT
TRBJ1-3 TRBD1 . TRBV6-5 CASSRTPGQGHTIYF TGTGCCAGCAGTCGTACCCCGGGACAGGGGCACACCATATATTTT
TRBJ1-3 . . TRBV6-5 CASSLGDSRGNTIYF TGTGCCAGCAGTTTGGGCGACAGCCGCGGAAACACCATATATTTT
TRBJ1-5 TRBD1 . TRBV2 CASRLTGTNQPQHF TGTGCCAGCAGATTGACAGGGACTAATCAGCCCCAGCATTTT
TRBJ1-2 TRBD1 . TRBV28 CASRNTGGASGYTF TGTGCCAGCAGAAATACAGGGGGCGCGTCGGGCTACACCTTC
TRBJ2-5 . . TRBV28 CASMGAETQYF TGTGCCAGCATGGGGGCGGAGACCCAGTACTTC
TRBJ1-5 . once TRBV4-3 CASSQDRYGGQPQHF TGCGCCAGCAGCCAAGATAGATACGGGGGTCAGCCCCAGCATTTT
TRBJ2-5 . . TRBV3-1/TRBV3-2 CASSPTSGGQETQYF TGTGCCAGCAGCCCGACCTCAGGGGGGCAAGAGACCCAGTACTTC
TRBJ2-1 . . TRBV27 CASSLVSGYNEQFF TGTGCCAGCAGTTTAGTATCAGGGTACAATGAGCAGTTCTTC
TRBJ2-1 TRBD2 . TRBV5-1 CASSLGLAGGLDNEQFF TGCGCCAGCAGCTTGGGACTAGCGGGGGGGCTTGACAATGAGCAGTTCTTC
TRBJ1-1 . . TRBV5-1 CASSRGTADTEAFF TGCGCCAGCAGCAGGGGGACGGCGGACACTGAAGCTTTCTTT
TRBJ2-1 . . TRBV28 CASSSIGTYSYNEQFF TGTGCCAGCAGTTCAATAGGGACTTACTCCTACAATGAGCAGTTCTTC
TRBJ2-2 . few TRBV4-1 CASSRGGDSNTGELFF TGCGCCAGCAGCCGTGGCGGGGACAGTAACACCGGGGAGCTGTTTTTT
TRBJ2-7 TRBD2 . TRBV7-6 CASSLSLGSGRSGEQYF TGTGCCAGCAGCTTAAGTTTAGGAAGCGGGAGATCGGGGGAGCAGTACTTC
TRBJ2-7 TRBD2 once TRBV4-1 CASSQVPGLVPHEQYF TGCGCCAGCAGCCAAGTTCCGGGACTAGTTCCCCACGAGCAGTACTTC